This entry features one TCR beta chain sequence. Its target is unknown. This record belongs to a study of vaccination and CD4 T cells after COVID-19. Oncomine TCR Beta short-read sequencing was applied to DNA from cultured CD4+ T cells. TCRdb reprocessed the PCR reads with MiXCR, giving one entry per CDR3 protein. The table includes about 10,000 distinct CDR3 sequences, approximately 57% detected once. Treatment noted: approximately 10-day PBMC culture with coronavirus spike peptide pools or control peptides (ViraFEST assay). Expansion of antigen-specific T cells with peptide pools by ViraFEST preceded sequencing of TCRs. Germline values: CDR1 MNHNS, CDR2 SASEGT. Trimming pared 5 bases from V and 1 base from J, leaving 18 bases between. This CDR3 region has 17 residues.

This sequence was found in a human donor who had recovered from COVID-19. The sequenced sample consisted of CD4+ T cells from blood, cultured in vitro. The chain joins TRBV6-1 to TRBJ2-1; a possible D gene is TRBD2 (6 bases). This chain's CDR3 is CASSTSSSALSYNEQFF. The CDR3 DNA is TGTGCCAGCAGTACATCTTCTAGCGCGTTATCCTACAATGAGCAGTTCTTC.